These 19 T cell receptor beta chains were all obtained from the same sample, sequenced in a study of human T cells and chemical hapten exposure (dated by TCRdb to the early 2020s). The sample's time point label, decoded: patch test 1, 2 weeks after DPC sensitization. The treatment or condition tag for this specimen amounts to: therapeutic diphenylcyclopropenone sensitization with weekly scalp DPC. The library was made by RACE. Data came from a NextSeq 500. The public reads were run again by TCRdb, first through fastp at Q25 and then through MiXCR, and only productive beta chains were kept. Merged by CDR3 protein, the rows form single entries marked with the most common genes and DNA. The sample table lists 90,000 or so distinct CDR3 sequences, about 10% of them with a count of one. Together, the top ten hold 2% to 2.5% of the sample. The sample here was whole blood, taken in connection with sensitization to the hapten diphenylcyclopropenone (DPC). These receptors originate from a man aged 40-49 years with alopecia areata. Some clones in this sample may be carry-over from other donors' samples.

This clonotype has ten or more counts. This chain links TRBV28 with TRBJ1-2, with 8 bases fitting TRBD1. Germline values: CDR1 MDHEN, CDR2 SYDVKM. The CDR3 is 15 amino acids. With 3 bases clipped from V and 8 bases from J, the junction kept 11 bases outside the gene matches. CDR3 nucleotide sequence: TGTGCCAGCAGTTTGCGGTACAGGGGGTCCAGGGGCTACACCTTC. Protein: CASSLRYRGSRGYTF.

This clonotype turned up a few times. The V call is TRBV11-2, the J call TRBJ2-3, with 11 bases aligning to TRBD2. The V gene end was trimmed by 1 base and the J gene end by 7 bases; junction bases not matched to a gene: 4. The germline CDR1 and CDR2 sequences are SGHAT and FQNNGV. The CDR3 totals 15 residues. This chain's CDR3 is CASSLVAGGLNTQYF. For the CDR3, the DNA is TGTGCCAGCAGCTTAGTAGCGGGAGGGTTAAATACGCAGTATTTT. The whole variable domain, remainder taken from reference TRBV11-2 and TRBJ2-3, is EAGVAQSPRYKIIEKRQSVAFWCNPISGHATLYWYQQILGQGPKLLIQFQNNGVVDDSQLPKDRFSAERLKGVDSTLKIQPAKLEDSAVYLCASSLVAGGLNTQYFGPGTRLTVL.

This clonotype came up a few times. V usage is TRBV6-6 and J usage is TRBJ1-1; 7 bases are a match to TRBD1. Germline assignment: CDR1 MNHNY and CDR2 SVGAGI (reference sequence). V lost 0 bases to trimming and J lost 6 bases; unmatched junction nucleotides: 4. The CDR3 length is 14 residues. The CDR3, as DNA: TGTGCCAGCAGTTACTCTCCGGGACAGCCTGAAGCTTTCTTT. Protein product: CASSYSPGQPEAFF.

This clonotype was detected many times. J is TRBJ2-1 and V is TRBV6-2 or TRBV6-3; D remains ambiguous. The CDR3 has 13 amino acids. Per germline, CDR1 MNHEY and CDR2 SVGEGT. V was shortened by 7 bases and J by 8 bases, with 15 bases between the two germline ends. The CDR3 loop reads CASTPLDIHEQFF. CDR3 bases: TGTGCCAGCACCCCCCTCGATATCCATGAGCAGTTCTTC.

This clonotype has at least ten counts. The rearrangement uses TRBV6-2 or TRBV6-3 and TRBJ2-2, with TRBD2 matching over 9 bases. Germline trimming cut 5 bases from V and 1 base from J; bases unmatched to any gene: 2. CDR3 length equals 15 residues. Germline CDR1 and CDR2: MNHEY and SVGEGT. DNA for the CDR3: TGTGCCAGCAGTGTGACTAGCGGGAACACCGGGGAGCTGTTTTTT. Protein product: CASSVTSGNTGELFF.

This chain joins TRBV7-2 and TRBJ2-7; the match to TRBD2 covers 11 bases. The CDR3 is 14 amino acids. Germline trimming cut 5 bases from V and 3 bases from J; bases unmatched to any gene: 3. Germline V gene lookup returns CDR1 SGHTA and CDR2 FQGNSA. The CDR3 sequence is CASSPGLAVYEQYF. CDR3 sequence (DNA): TGTGCCAGCAGCCCGGGACTAGCGGTCTACGAGCAGTACTTC.

This clonotype was observed at least ten times. The V gene is TRBV19, the J gene TRBJ1-6; no definite D call. There are 15 residues in the CDR3. Trimming took 1 base from V and 10 from J, leaving 14 bases between them. Germline V lookup: CDR1 LNHDA, CDR2 SQIVND (reference sequence). The CDR3 sequence is CASSIARGARSPLHF. In DNA form, the CDR3 reads TGTGCCAGTAGTATAGCTCGGGGTGCGAGATCACCCCTCCACTTT.

There are a few counts of this clonotype. The J gene is TRBJ2-7, the V gene TRBV20-1; 12 bases map to TRBD2. Germline V gives CDR1 DFQATT, CDR2 SNEGSKA (reference sequence). CDR3 length: 15 residues. V lost 3 bases and J lost 4; bases outside the gene matches: 7. CDR3 protein: CSASPSTSGSYEQYF. The CDR3 bases are TGCAGTGCTAGCCCGTCGACTAGCGGGAGTTACGAGCAGTACTTC.

The V call is TRBV24-1, the J call TRBJ2-1; 10 nucleotides match TRBD2. CDR1 is KGHDR and CDR2 is SFDVKD in the germline V gene. V lost 2 bases and J lost 3; bases outside the gene matches: 3. The CDR3 is 16 amino acids. The CDR3 region is CATSDSRLAGYNEQFF. The CDR3 DNA reads as TGTGCCACCAGTGATTCCCGACTAGCGGGCTACAATGAGCAGTTCTTC.

The rearrangement links TRBV27 to TRBJ1-4; D uncertain. From germline, CDR1 is MNHEY and CDR2 SMNVEV (reference sequence). V dropped 2 bases and J dropped 7 bases, with 8 bases sitting between them. CDR3 size: 13 residues. The CDR3 DNA follows: TGTGCCAGCAGTTTAGGGCCGTTTGAAAAACTGTTTTTT. It specifies CASSLGPFEKLFF.

This clonotype was observed a few times. The J gene is TRBJ2-7, the V gene TRBV5-1, with D perhaps matching TRBD1 or TRBD2 (5 bases each). V was trimmed by 0 bases and J by 6 bases, leaving 19 bases between them. Germline lookup yields CDR1 SGHRS and CDR2 YFSETQ. The CDR3 runs to 16 residues. CDR3 region: CASSLGGAVPSGEQYF. The CDR3 bases are TGCGCCAGCAGCTTGGGAGGGGCGGTTCCCTCGGGCGAGCAGTACTTC.

This clonotype was counted between two and nine times. The gene calls are TRBV11-2 and TRBJ2-7, with TRBD1 matching over 7 bases. V lost 4 bases to trimming and J lost 2 bases; unmatched junction nucleotides: 8. The CDR3 spans 15 residues. CDR1 and CDR2 (germline): SGHAT, FQNNGV. CDR3 sequence (DNA): TGTGCCAGCAGCTCAGGTGGGACAGTGACCTACGAGCAGTACGTC. Its translation: CASSSGGTVTYEQYV.

The V gene is TRBV9, the J gene TRBJ2-2; 7 bases map to TRBD1. V lost 0 bases to trimming and J lost 5 bases; unmatched junction nucleotides: 7. CDR3 length: 16 residues. The germline gives CDR1 SGDLS, CDR2 YYNGEE. CDR3 in DNA: TGTGCCAGCAGCGTAGGACAGGGCGCCGGGACCGGGGAGCTGTTTTTT. Translation: CASSVGQGAGTGELFF.

Ten or more counts support this clonotype. This sequence joins TRBV7-9 and TRBJ2-1; D gene uncertain. The germline gives CDR1 SEHNR, CDR2 FQNEAQ (reference sequence). The V end lost 3 bases, the J end lost 7 bases, and 16 bases lay between the germline ends. The CDR3 totals 15 residues. The CDR3 DNA reads TGTGCCAGCAGCTTTTCCGCGGTTTTGGGGAATGAGCAGTTCTTC. As protein: CASSFSAVLGNEQFF.

V is TRBV5-1 and J is TRBJ2-5; 10 nucleotides agree with TRBD2. Trimming at V came to 4 bases and at J to 2 bases, leaving 8 bases not matched to a gene. This CDR3 has 16 amino acids. Germline V gene lookup returns CDR1 SGHRS and CDR2 YFSETQ. This chain's CDR3 is CASSPLPGLAQETQYF. CDR3 coding DNA: TGCGCCAGCAGCCCCCTACCGGGACTAGCGCAAGAGACCCAGTACTTC. Full variable domain (remainder filled in from reference TRBV5-1 and TRBJ2-5): KAGVTQTPRYLIKTRGQQVTLSCSPISGHRSVSWYQQTPGQGLQFLFEYFSETQRNKGNFPGRFSGRQFSNSRSEMNVSTLELGDSALYLCASSPLPGLAQETQYFGPGTRLLVL.

The V call is TRBV13, the J call TRBJ1-2; D ambiguous. Between the trimmed V and J ends, which lost 6 bases and 3 bases, there was a span of 17 bases. The CDR3 is made up of 15 amino acids. In germline, CDR1 is PRHDT, CDR2 FYEKMQ (reference sequence). The CDR3 DNA reads TGTGCCAGCAGTGTGGGATTCCATAGGGACTATGGCTACACCTTC. Translation: CASSVGFHRDYGYTF.

This clonotype was seen repeatedly, ten times or more. The V call is TRBV6-5, the J call TRBJ2-6, with TRBD1 matching 7 bases. V was clipped by 0 bases and J by 0 bases; unmatched bases: 5. CDR3 length equals 18 residues. Per germline, CDR1 MNHEY and CDR2 SVGAGI. CDR3 in amino acids: CASSYSWAGGSGANVLTF. As DNA, the CDR3 is TGTGCCAGCAGTTACTCTTGGGCAGGGGGCTCTGGGGCCAACGTCCTGACTTTC.

This clonotype was counted between two and nine times. The V and J genes are TRBV6-1 and TRBJ1-3; 7 nucleotides agree with TRBD1. CDR1 is MNHNS and CDR2 is SASEGT in the germline V gene. J lost 0 bases, V lost 5 bases, and 13 bases had no gene match. The CDR3 sequence is 18 residues long. The CDR3 loop is CASSRAPGTANSGNTIYF. The CDR3 DNA follows: TGTGCCAGCAGTCGGGCCCCGGGGACAGCGAACTCTGGAAACACCATATATTTT.

This clonotype came up a few times. The rearrangement joins TRBV27 to TRBJ1-5, with D tentatively TRBD1 (5 bases). Deletions cut 6 bases from V and 10 bases from J, with 22 bases between. CDR1 is MNHEY and CDR2 is SMNVEV in the germline V gene (reference sequence). This CDR3 is 15 amino acids long. In nucleotides, the CDR3 is TGTGCCAGCAGCCAGGGACCGGCAGCAAATCTTCCCCAGCATTTT. The encoded protein is CASSQGPAANLPQHF.